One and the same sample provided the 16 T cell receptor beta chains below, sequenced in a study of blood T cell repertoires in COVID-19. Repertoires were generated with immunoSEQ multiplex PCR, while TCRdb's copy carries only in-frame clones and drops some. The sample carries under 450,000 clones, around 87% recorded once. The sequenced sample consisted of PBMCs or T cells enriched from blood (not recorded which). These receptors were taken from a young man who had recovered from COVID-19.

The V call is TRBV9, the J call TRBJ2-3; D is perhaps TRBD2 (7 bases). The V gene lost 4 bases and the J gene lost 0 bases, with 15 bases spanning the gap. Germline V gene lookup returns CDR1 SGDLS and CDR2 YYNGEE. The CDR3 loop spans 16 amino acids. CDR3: CASSMGAGASTDTQYF. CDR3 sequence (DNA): TGTGCCAGCAGCATGGGGGCGGGAGCTAGCACAGATACGCAGTATTTT.

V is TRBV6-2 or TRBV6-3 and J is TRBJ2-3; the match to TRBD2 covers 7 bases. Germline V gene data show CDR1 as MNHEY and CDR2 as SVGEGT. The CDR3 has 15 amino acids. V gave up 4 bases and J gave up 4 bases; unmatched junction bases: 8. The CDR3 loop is CASSLRRGISDTQYF. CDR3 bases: TGTGCCAGCAGTTTAAGGCGGGGGATTTCAGATACGCAGTATTTT.

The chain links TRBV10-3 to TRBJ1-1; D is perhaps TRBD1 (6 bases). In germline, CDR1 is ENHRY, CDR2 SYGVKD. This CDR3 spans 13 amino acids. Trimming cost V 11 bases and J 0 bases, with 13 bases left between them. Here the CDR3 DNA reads TGTGCCTCCTCGGACAGCTTGAACACTGAAGCTTTCTTT. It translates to CASSDSLNTEAFF.

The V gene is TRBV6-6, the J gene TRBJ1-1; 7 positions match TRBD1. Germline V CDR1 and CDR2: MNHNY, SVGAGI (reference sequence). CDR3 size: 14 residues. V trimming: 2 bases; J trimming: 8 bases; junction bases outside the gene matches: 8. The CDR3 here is CASSYEPGGMEAFF. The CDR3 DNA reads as TGTGCCAGCAGTTACGAGCCAGGGGGGATGGAAGCTTTCTTT.

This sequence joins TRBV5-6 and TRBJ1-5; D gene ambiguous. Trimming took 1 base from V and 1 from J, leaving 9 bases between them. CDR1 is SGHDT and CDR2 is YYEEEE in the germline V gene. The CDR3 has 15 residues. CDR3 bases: TGTGCCAGCAGCTTGCAACAGACAAGCAATCAGCCCCAGCATTTT. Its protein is CASSLQQTSNQPQHF.

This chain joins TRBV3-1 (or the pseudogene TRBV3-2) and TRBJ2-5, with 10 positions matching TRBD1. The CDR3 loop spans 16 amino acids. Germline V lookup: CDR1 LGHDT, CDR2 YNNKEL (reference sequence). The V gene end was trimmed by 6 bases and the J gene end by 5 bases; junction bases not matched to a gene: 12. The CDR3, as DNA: TGTGCCAGCAGTGCCTATACGGGACAGGGGAGGGAGACCCAGTACTTC. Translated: CASSAYTGQGRETQYF.

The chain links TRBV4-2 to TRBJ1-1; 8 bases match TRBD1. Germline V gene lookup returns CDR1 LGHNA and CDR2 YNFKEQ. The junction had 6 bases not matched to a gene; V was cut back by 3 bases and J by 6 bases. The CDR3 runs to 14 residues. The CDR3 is CASSHPDRDSEAFF. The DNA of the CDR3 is TGTGCCAGCAGCCACCCGGACAGGGACTCTGAAGCTTTCTTT.

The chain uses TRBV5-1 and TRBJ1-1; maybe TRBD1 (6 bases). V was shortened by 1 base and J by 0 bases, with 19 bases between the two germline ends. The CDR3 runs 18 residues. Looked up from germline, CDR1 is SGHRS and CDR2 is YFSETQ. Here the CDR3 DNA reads TGCGCCAGCAGCTTGAATTATTTCGGGGGGCGCATGAACACTGAAGCTTTCTTT. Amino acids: CASSLNYFGGRMNTEAFF. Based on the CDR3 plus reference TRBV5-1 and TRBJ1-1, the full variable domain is KAGVTQTPRYLIKTRGQQVTLSCSPISGHRSVSWYQQTPGQGLQFLFEYFSETQRNKGNFPGRFSGRQFSNSRSEMNVSTLELGDSALYLCASSLNYFGGRMNTEAFFGQGTRLTVV.

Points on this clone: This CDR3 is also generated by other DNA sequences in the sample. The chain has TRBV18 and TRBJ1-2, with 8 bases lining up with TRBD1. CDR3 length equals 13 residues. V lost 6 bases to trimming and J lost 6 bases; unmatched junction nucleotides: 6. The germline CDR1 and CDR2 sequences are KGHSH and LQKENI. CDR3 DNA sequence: TGTGCCAGCTCCCCCGGACAGGGAGATGGCTACACCTTC. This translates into CASSPGQGDGYTF.

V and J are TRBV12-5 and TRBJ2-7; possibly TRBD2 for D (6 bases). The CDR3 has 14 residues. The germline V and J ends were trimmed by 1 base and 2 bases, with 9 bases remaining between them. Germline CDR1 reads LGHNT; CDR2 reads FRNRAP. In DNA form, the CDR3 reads TGTGCTAGTGGTTTGGATGGAGGGCCCTACGAGCAGTACTTC. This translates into CASGLDGGPYEQYF.

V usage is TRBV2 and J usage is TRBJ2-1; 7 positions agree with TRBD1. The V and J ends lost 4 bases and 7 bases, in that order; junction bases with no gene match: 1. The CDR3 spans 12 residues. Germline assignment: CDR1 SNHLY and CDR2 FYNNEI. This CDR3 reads CASSVTGNEQFF. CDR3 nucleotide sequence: TGTGCCAGCAGTGTGACAGGGAATGAGCAGTTCTTC.

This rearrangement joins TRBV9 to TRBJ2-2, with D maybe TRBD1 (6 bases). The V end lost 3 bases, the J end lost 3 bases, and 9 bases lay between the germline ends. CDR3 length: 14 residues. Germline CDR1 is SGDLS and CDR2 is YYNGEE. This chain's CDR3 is CASSATGYTGELFF. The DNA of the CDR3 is TGTGCCAGCAGCGCTACAGGGTACACCGGGGAGCTGTTTTTT.

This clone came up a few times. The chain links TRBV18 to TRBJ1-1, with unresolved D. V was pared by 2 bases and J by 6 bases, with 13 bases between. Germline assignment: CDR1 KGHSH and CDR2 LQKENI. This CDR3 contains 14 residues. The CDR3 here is CASSPLREGAEAFF. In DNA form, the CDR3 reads TGTGCCAGCTCACCATTGAGGGAAGGCGCTGAAGCTTTCTTT.

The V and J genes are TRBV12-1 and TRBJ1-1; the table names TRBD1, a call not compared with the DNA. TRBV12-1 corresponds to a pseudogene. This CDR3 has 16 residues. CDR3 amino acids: CASSPWQALVNTEAFF. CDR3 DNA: TGTGCCAGCAGCCCTTGGCAGGCCTTGGTGAACACTGAAGCTTTCTTT.

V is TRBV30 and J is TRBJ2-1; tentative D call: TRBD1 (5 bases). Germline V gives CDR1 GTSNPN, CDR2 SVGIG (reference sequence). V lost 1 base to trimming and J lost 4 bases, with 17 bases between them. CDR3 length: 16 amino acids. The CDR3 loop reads CAWSGPDSTFYNEQFF. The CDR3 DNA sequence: TGTGCCTGGAGTGGCCCCGACAGTACCTTTTACAATGAGCAGTTCTTC.

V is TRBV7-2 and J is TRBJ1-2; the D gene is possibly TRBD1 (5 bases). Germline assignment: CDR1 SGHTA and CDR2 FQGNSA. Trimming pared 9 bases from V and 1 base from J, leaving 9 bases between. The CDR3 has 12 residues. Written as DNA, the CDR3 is TGTGCCAGTTCAGGGATTAACTATGGCTACACCTTC. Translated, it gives CASSGINYGYTF.